These 29 T cell receptor beta chains were all obtained from the same sample, sequenced in a study of shared T cell receptors in the human thymus (dated by TCRdb to 2020 to 2023). Preparation of the library involved the immunoSEQ multiplex PCR assay. As stored in TCRdb, this immuneACCESS dataset retains in-frame rearrangements with V and J assigned. A fraction of the clones does not appear; measured against another copy, unresolved V genes explain less than half of the discrepancy, and the remainder lacks a known reason. This sample has 700,000 or so clones in its table, and approximately 83% of those were observed once. 0.0095% to 0.013% of the sample belongs to the ten largest clones. These sequences were also reported in another study, on human thymus T cells.

Source material: thymocytes. The receptors shown here come from a girl under three years old with a congenital heart defect. Donor details come from another sample of the same person, matched by shared clones.

The chain combines TRBV6-5 with TRBJ2-5; D is unclear. The CDR3 consists of 13 residues. Germline V gene sequence: CDR1 MNHEY, CDR2 SVGAGI. Trimming removed 5 bases at V and 2 bases at J, with 9 bases between. This CDR3 is CASSEARQETQYF. The CDR3 DNA reads as TGTGCCAGCAGTGAAGCCAGGCAAGAGACCCAGTACTTC.

The sample holds a few counts of this clone. The chain recombines TRBV11-2 with TRBJ1-2; 7 nucleotides line up with TRBD1. There are 16 residues in the CDR3. With 3 bases clipped from V and 3 bases from J, the junction kept 10 bases outside the gene matches. From germline, CDR1 is SGHAT and CDR2 FQNNGV. In nucleotides, the CDR3 is TGTGCCAGCAGCTTGGGGCCCCACGGACAGGACTATGGCTACACCTTC. Its translation is CASSLGPHGQDYGYTF.

The chain uses TRBV5-4 and TRBJ1-3, with D tentatively TRBD1 (5 bases). CDR3 length: 14 amino acids. CDR1 is SGHNT and CDR2 is YYREEE in the germline V gene (reference sequence). Trimming removed 3 bases at V and 4 bases at J, with 11 bases between. The CDR3 sequence is CASSWRDVGNTIYF. CDR3 DNA: TGTGCCAGCAGCTGGAGGGACGTAGGAAACACCATATATTTT.

The chain recombines TRBV30 with TRBJ1-2; D is possibly TRBD1 (6 bases). The CDR3 runs 13 residues. Germline V lookup: CDR1 GTSNPN, CDR2 SVGIG (reference sequence). Between the trimmed V and J ends, which lost 4 bases and 5 bases, there was a span of 14 bases. The CDR3 loop reads CAWTLEGVYGYTF. In nucleotides, the CDR3 is TGTGCCTGGACCCTAGAGGGGGTTTATGGCTACACCTTC.

The chain employs TRBV12-1 and TRBJ1-5. TRBV12-1 is annotated as a pseudogene. The CDR3 covers 17 residues. The CDR3 protein is CASSFVGTREGNQPQHF. The CDR3 DNA sequence: TGTGCCAGCAGCTTTGTCGGTACTCGGGAGGGCAATCAGCCCCAGCATTTT.

The J gene is TRBJ1-2, the V gene TRBV5-1, with 9 positions matching TRBD1. From germline, CDR1 is SGHRS and CDR2 YFSETQ. The CDR3 sequence is 18 residues long. Losses at the gene ends were 4 bases for V and 3 bases for J; bases not matched to a gene: 16. CDR3 region: CASSLYQGTGKMDYGYTF. The CDR3 nucleotides read TGCGCCAGCAGCCTTTACCAAGGGACAGGGAAGATGGACTATGGCTACACCTTC.

The J gene is TRBJ1-1, the V gene TRBV5-6; tentative D call: TRBD1 (5 bases). This CDR3 spans 17 amino acids. Trimming left V 0 bases short and J 6 bases short, with 21 bases between. Germline V lookup: CDR1 SGHDT, CDR2 YYEEEE. CDR3 sequence: CASSLGCDRKELAEAFF. The CDR3, as DNA: TGTGCCAGCAGCTTGGGATGCGACAGAAAGGAGCTCGCTGAAGCTTTCTTT.

This chain's CDR3 is CASSVEGLTPTGELFF. DNA of the CDR3: TGTGCCAGCAGCGTAGAGGGACTGACCCCGACCGGGGAGCTGTTTTTT. This chain links TRBV9 with TRBJ2-2, with TRBD2 as a possible D gene (6 bases). Germline assignment: CDR1 SGDLS and CDR2 YYNGEE. The CDR3 contains 16 residues. V was cut by 0 bases and J by 5 bases, with 14 bases left in between.

The genes are TRBV23-1 and TRBJ2-4; D is perhaps TRBD1 (5 bases). TRBV23-1 is sorted into the ORF group, with uncertain function. Trimming removed 7 bases at V and 3 bases at J, with 22 bases between. This CDR3 has 17 residues. The CDR3 loop is CASIWAGKGKDKNIQYF. The CDR3 region has the DNA TGCGCCAGCATCTGGGCAGGGAAGGGGAAGGACAAAAACATTCAGTACTTC.

The chain is built from TRBV28 and TRBJ2-7, with D possibly TRBD1 on 5 matching bases. This CDR3 has 14 residues. V lost 0 bases, J lost 6 bases, and 12 bases lay in between. Germline loops: CDR1 MDHEN, CDR2 SYDVKM. The DNA for the CDR3 is TGTGCCAGCAGTTTATGGCAGGGAAGGGGCGAGCAGTACTTC. This gives the protein CASSLWQGRGEQYF.

The chain is built from TRBV9 and TRBJ2-2; 11 bases match TRBD2. The germline CDR1 and CDR2 sequences are SGDLS and YYNGEE. The CDR3 totals 17 residues. The V gene end was trimmed by 5 bases and the J gene end by 0 bases; junction bases not matched to a gene: 6. The CDR3 coding sequence is TGTGCCAGCAGGGCCGGGACTAGCGGACCGAACACCGGGGAGCTGTTTTTT. As protein: CASRAGTSGPNTGELFF. Together with reference TRBV9 and TRBJ2-2, the CDR3 gives the full variable domain: DSGVTQTPKHLITATGQRVTLRCSPRSGDLSVYWYQQSLDQGLQFLIQYYNGEERAKGNILERFSAQQFPDLHSELNLSSLELGDSALYFCASRAGTSGPNTGELFFGEGSRLTVL.

V usage is TRBV11-2 and J usage is TRBJ2-5, with 7 bases aligning to TRBD2. Germline CDR1 and CDR2: SGHAT and FQNNGV. There are 14 residues in the CDR3. J gave up 3 bases and V 4 bases, and 5 bases lay outside the gene matches. CDR3: CASSSVGGKETQYF. In DNA, the CDR3 is TGTGCCAGCAGCTCCGTGGGGGGGAAAGAGACCCAGTACTTC.

The chain uses TRBV6-1 and TRBJ2-7; weak D call: TRBD1 (6 bases). Between the trimmed V and J ends, which lost 6 bases and 3 bases, there was a span of 15 bases. CDR1 is MNHNS and CDR2 is SASEGT in the germline V gene. The CDR3 has 14 amino acids. The CDR3 sequence is CASRSGERRYEQYF. The CDR3 DNA sequence: TGTGCCAGCAGATCAGGGGAACGGCGCTACGAGCAGTACTTC.

The DNA of the CDR3 is TGCGCCAGCAGCCAAGGGGGCAGGGGGTTGAACACTGAAGCTTTCTTT. Encoded protein: CASSQGGRGLNTEAFF. V gene TRBV4-3 combines with J gene TRBJ1-1; TRBD1 matches 7 bases. The CDR3 sequence is 16 residues long. Germline-derived CDR1 and CDR2 are LGHNA and YSLEER. Trimming at V came to 1 base and at J to 0 bases, leaving 5 bases not matched to a gene.

The CDR3 protein is CASSPPPTTGNTEAFF. CDR3 DNA sequence: TGCGCCAGCAGCCCACCCCCAACGACAGGCAACACTGAAGCTTTCTTT. The genes are TRBV4-3 and TRBJ1-1; perhaps TRBD1 as D (6 bases). The CDR3 is made up of 16 amino acids. Trimming cost V 4 bases and J 2 bases, with 17 bases left between them. Per germline, CDR1 LGHNA and CDR2 YSLEER.

This clone occurred once. CDR3 sequence reads: CASSPTGTGGGSNQPQHF. The CDR3 region has the DNA TGTGCCAGCAGTCCCACCGGGACAGGGGGAGGCAGCAATCAGCCCCAGCATTTT. The rearrangement uses TRBV27 and TRBJ1-5, with 11 bases matching TRBD1. The CDR3 loop spans 18 amino acids. Per the germline V gene, CDR1 is MNHEY and CDR2 is SMNVEV (reference sequence). With V trimmed by 5 bases and J by 1 base, 10 bases remained unmatched.

The J gene is TRBJ2-2, the V gene TRBV4-3; TRBD1 aligns across 12 bases. This CDR3 has 17 residues. V trimming: 0 bases; J trimming: 10 bases; junction bases outside the gene matches: 9. Germline CDR1 and CDR2: LGHNA and YSLEER. CDR3 amino acids: CASSQEITGQGAKELFF. CDR3 sequence (DNA): TGCGCCAGCAGCCAAGAAATTACGGGACAGGGGGCGAAGGAGCTGTTTTTT.

A single count supports this clone. The genes are TRBV2 and TRBJ2-5; a weak D match, TRBD1 (5 bases). CDR1 is SNHLY, CDR2 FYNNEI, per germline. The CDR3 runs to 11 residues. V was trimmed by 9 bases and J by 5 bases, leaving 10 bases between them. This CDR3 is CARNRMETQYF. The CDR3 bases are TGTGCCAGGAACAGGATGGAGACCCAGTACTTC.

The chain links TRBV7-7 to TRBJ2-3, with 7 bases lining up with TRBD1. Germline V gene lookup returns CDR1 SSHAT and CDR2 FNYEAQ (reference sequence). The V gene end was trimmed by 3 bases and the J gene end by 0 bases; junction bases not matched to a gene: 12. CDR3 length equals 18 residues. Written as DNA, the CDR3 is TGTGCCAGCAGCTTGGCCCCTACAGGGGCAAGGAGCACAGATACGCAGTATTTT. It is translated as CASSLAPTGARSTDTQYF.

The chain joins TRBV9 to TRBJ2-1; the D gene is possibly TRBD1 (6 bases). CDR3 length equals 13 residues. V shed 3 bases and J shed 15 bases, with 19 bases lying between them. Germline loops: CDR1 SGDLS, CDR2 YYNGEE. The CDR3 DNA sequence: TGTGCCAGCAGCGACAGGGCCGACAGCAGGGTGTTCTTC. Protein product: CASSDRADSRVFF.

V gene TRBV11-2 combines with J gene TRBJ2-5, with D perhaps TRBD2 (6 bases). The CDR3 is 14 residues long. Germline values: CDR1 SGHAT, CDR2 FQNNGV. V shed 3 bases and J shed 4 bases, with 12 bases lying between them. This CDR3 is CASSFRDSGETQYF. DNA of the CDR3: TGTGCCAGCAGCTTCAGGGACTCAGGAGAGACCCAGTACTTC.

This chain connects TRBV7-6 to TRBJ2-1; 8 bases are a match to TRBD2. The length of the CDR3 is 16 residues. Germline V gene lookup returns CDR1 SGHVS and CDR2 FNYEAQ. Germline trimming cut 1 base from V and 2 bases from J; bases unmatched to any gene: 4. CDR3 nucleotide sequence: TGTGCCAGCAGCTTAGGGGATAGCGGGGCCTACAATGAGCAGTTCTTC. Protein: CASSLGDSGAYNEQFF.

The chain employs TRBV7-8 and TRBJ2-1; D might be TRBD1 (5 bases). This CDR3 comprises 13 residues. Germline values: CDR1 SGHVS, CDR2 FQNEAQ. V was shortened by 0 bases and J by 6 bases, with 6 bases between the two germline ends. CDR3 in amino acids: CASSLAQGNEQFF. Written as DNA, the CDR3 is TGTGCCAGCAGCTTAGCCCAGGGCAATGAGCAGTTCTTC.

The chain recombines TRBV13 with TRBJ2-3, with TRBD2 identical over 7 bases. Germline trimming cut 5 bases from V and 0 bases from J; bases unmatched to any gene: 17. This CDR3 is 19 amino acids long. Germline V gene lookup returns CDR1 PRHDT and CDR2 FYEKMQ (reference sequence). The CDR3 loop is CASSPTPGGGTTSTDTQYF. The DNA of the CDR3 is TGTGCCAGCAGCCCGACCCCTGGCGGGGGAACGACTAGCACAGATACGCAGTATTTT.

CDR3 nucleotides: TGTGCCAGCAGACTAGGGGGTTTCCAAGAGACCCAGTACTTC. Translating it yields CASRLGGFQETQYF. V is TRBV27 and J is TRBJ2-5; a weak D match, TRBD1 (6 bases). Germline CDR1 reads MNHEY; CDR2 reads SMNVEV (reference sequence). The CDR3 sequence is 14 residues long. With 6 bases removed from V and 1 base from J, the gap between germline ends came to 12 bases.

V gene TRBV4-1 combines with J gene TRBJ1-2, with 8 nucleotides matching TRBD1. This CDR3 contains 16 residues. Germline CDR1 reads MGHRA; CDR2 reads YSYEKL. The junction had 4 bases not matched to a gene; V was cut back by 1 base and J by 0 bases. The CDR3 loop reads CASSQVIRGPNYGYTF. DNA for the CDR3: TGCGCCAGCAGCCAAGTGATCAGGGGGCCTAACTATGGCTACACCTTC.

This clone was seen just once. This sequence joins TRBV5-1 and TRBJ1-6; 8 bases are a match to TRBD1. CDR3 length equals 18 residues. V shed 4 bases and J 4 bases; nucleotides not matched to a gene: 13. Germline CDR1 SGHRS, CDR2 YFSETQ. Here the CDR3 reads CASSPLWTGKDYNSPLHF. The CDR3 DNA is TGCGCCAGCAGCCCCCTTTGGACAGGGAAGGATTATAATTCACCCCTCCACTTT.

This chain joins TRBV10-3 and TRBJ2-3; TRBD2 agrees at 8 bases. V shed 7 bases, J shed 6 bases, and the junction held 33 bases outside the gene matches. Germline V gives CDR1 ENHRY, CDR2 SYGVKD. The CDR3 spans 22 residues. The CDR3 spells CAITQTDFGGAGGRSPRDTQYF. For the CDR3, the DNA is TGTGCCATCACGCAGACAGACTTCGGGGGCGCGGGGGGCCGGTCCCCCCGTGATACGCAGTATTTT.

The chain recombines TRBV5-4 with TRBJ2-7, with a tentative D call TRBD1 (5 bases). The V end was cut by 0 bases, the J end by 0 bases, with 7 bases between. This CDR3 has 14 residues. The germline CDR1 and CDR2 sequences are SGHNT and YYREEE (reference sequence). The CDR3: CASSLDRFSYEQYF. CDR3 in DNA: TGTGCCAGCAGCTTGGACAGGTTCTCCTACGAGCAGTACTTC. Together with reference TRBV5-4 and TRBJ2-7, the CDR3 gives the full variable domain: ETGVTQSPTHLIKTRGQQVTLRCSSQSGHNTVSWYQQALGQGPQFIFQYYREEENGRGNFPPRFSGLQFPNYSSELNVNALELDDSALYLCASSLDRFSYEQYFGPGTRLTVT.